The clone carrying this T cell receptor beta chain was picked up many times. The antigen is not known. Library preparation (for TCRbeta) was performed with unique molecular identifiers. TCRdb itself ran the PCR reads through MiXCR, one entry per CDR3 protein. Of nearly 250,000 distinct CDR3 sequences detected, around 7.8% appear once; the ten largest clones hold 6% to 7%. This sample was included in a study of T-cell reconstitution after alpha-beta-depleted transplantation in children. CDR3 length equals 13 residues. Germline V gene sequence: CDR1 MDHEN, CDR2 SYDVKM. Trimming took 5 bases from V and 4 from J, leaving 11 bases between them. Study-wide points: Where alpha-beta T cells came from about two months after transplant was reportedly several hundred expanded graft clones. Certain patients had high TCRbeta diversity at day 60, and it came from recipient T cells and thymic progenitors that survived. T-cell numbers and diversity, one year after transplant, stemmed largely from T cells that were newly produced.

The sequence derives from a male patient aged 10-17 years who had a stem cell transplant for acute lymphoblastic leukemia, so the T cells may come from the graft donor. The rearrangement joins TRBV28 to TRBJ1-2; D is ambiguous. Source: PBMCs, mostly from graft donor cells, taken 180 days after TCRalphabeta/CD19-depleted stem cell transplant. The CDR3, as DNA: TGTGCCAGCAGTGCTTCACTCAGCTATGGCTACACCTTC. It encodes CASSASLSYGYTF.